A selection of T cell receptor beta chains follows, all from one sample in a study of spatial heterogeneity in lung cancer. TCRdb re-derived calls from the 5' RACE reads in MiXCR, one entry per CDR3 protein. The top ten hold 35% to 55% of the sample, which has 1,500 to 2,000 distinct CDR3 sequences, about a sixth seen once. This sample comprised PBMCs, obtained at surgery. The receptors come from a male donor with early-stage non-small cell lung cancer. The CDR3 runs from the conserved cysteine through the conserved F or W. Fields, in order: J gene, clone size, CDR3 length, V gene, D gene, CDR3 protein, CDR3 DNA. A D gene is named only where the DNA matches it firmly. Size values are once, few and many counts, or a class for expanded clones, and some rows have none.

TRBJ2-3 | medium-sized | 16 | TRBV2 | TRBD2 | CASSEGTSGSTDTQYF | TGTGCCAGCAGTGAAGGGACTAGCGGTAGCACAGATACGCAGTATTTT
TRBJ2-6 | hyperexpanded | 19 | TRBV6-5 | . | CASSYLIAGFPSGANVLTF | TGTGCCAGCAGTTACCTCATTGCCGGGTTCCCCTCTGGGGCCAACGTCCTGACTTTC
TRBJ2-7 | medium-sized | 16 | TRBV20-1 | . | CSARDQDRRGGYEQYF | TGCAGTGCTAGAGATCAGGACAGAAGAGGAGGTTACGAGCAGTACTTC
TRBJ2-6 | medium-sized | 17 | TRBV27 | . | CASSLQHQGSGANVLTF | TGTGCCAGCAGTTTGCAACATCAGGGGTCTGGGGCCAACGTCCTGACTTTC
TRBJ2-2 | . | 15 | TRBV9 | . | CASSVEGLNTGELFF | TGTGCCAGCAGCGTAGAGGGGTTGAACACCGGGGAGCTGTTTTTT
TRBJ1-6 | medium-sized | 14 | TRBV12-3/TRBV12-4 | . | CASSSGTVAFPLHF | TGTGCCAGCAGCTCTGGGACGGTCGCCTTCCCCCTCCACTTT
TRBJ2-3 | many | 15 | TRBV27 | TRBD1 | CASSFGTGAADTQYF | TGTGCCAGCAGTTTCGGGACAGGGGCCGCAGATACGCAGTATTTT
TRBJ2-7 | medium-sized | 13 | TRBV20-1 | . | CSAVDIGTYEQYF | TGCAGTGCCGTAGACATAGGAACCTACGAGCAGTACTTC
TRBJ1-2 | . | 15 | TRBV27 | TRBD1 | CASSSSTGWSFGYTF | TGTGCCAGCAGTTCCTCGACAGGGTGGTCTTTTGGCTACACCTTC
TRBJ2-3 | many | 16 | TRBV5-4 | . | CASSLAAGPPTDTQYF | TGTGCCAGCAGCTTGGCCGCGGGGCCACCCACAGATACGCAGTATTTT
TRBJ2-5 | . | 16 | TRBV2 | TRBD1 | CASSIHPGQGGETQYF | TGTGCCAGCAGTATACATCCGGGACAGGGAGGAGAGACCCAGTACTTC
TRBJ1-6 | few | 11 | TRBV23-1 | . | CASSQDSPLHF | TGCGCCAGCAGTCAAGATTCACCCCTCCACTTT
TRBJ2-5 | medium-sized | 14 | TRBV9 | . | CASSVGGHQETQYF | TGTGCCAGCAGCGTAGGCGGGCACCAAGAGACCCAGTACTTC
TRBJ1-1 | medium-sized | 19 | TRBV6-5 | . | CASSLFAGSRWSMNTEAFF | TGTGCCAGCAGTTTATTCGCGGGGAGTCGGTGGTCCATGAACACTGAAGCTTTCTTT
TRBJ2-4 | . | 11 | TRBV20-1 | . | CSARMGDIQYF | TGCAGTGCTAGAATGGGGGACATTCAGTACTTC
TRBJ2-2 | . | 14 | TRBV20-1 | . | CSASAGGNTGELFF | TGCAGTGCTAGTGCCGGTGGCAACACCGGGGAGCTGTTTTTT
TRBJ2-2 | many | 14 | TRBV5-1 | . | CASSPWTNTGELFF | TGCGCCAGCAGCCCTTGGACTAACACCGGGGAGCTGTTTTTT
TRBJ2-2 | medium-sized | 15 | TRBV10-1 | . | CASSERTPESGELFF | TGCGCCAGCAGTGAACGGACTCCCGAATCCGGGGAGCTGTTTTTT
TRBJ2-5 | . | 15 | TRBV30 | TRBD2 | CAWSVWGGYQETQYF | TGTGCCTGGAGTGTCTGGGGAGGGTACCAAGAGACCCAGTACTTC
TRBJ1-1 | . | 12 | TRBV5-5 | . | CASSPPGGEAFF | TGTGCCAGCAGCCCTCCGGGAGGTGAAGCTTTCTTT